Sequencing of this TCR beta chain was carried out in a study of shared clonotypes between healthy human individuals (dated by TCRdb to 2018 to 2021). Regarding the study in general: A couple of women and three men aged 18 to 49 years were included in the cohort. Per donor, three plates each were used for CD4 naive and CD4 memory, two for CD8 naive, and one for CD8 memory. The study deeply sequenced blood TCR repertoires of five healthy adults to estimate repertoire size and the extent of clonotype sharing between individuals. To increase sequencing depth and limit assay-specific biases, TCR repertoire library preparation and sequencing were carried out by different laboratories using diverse techniques. Per donor, leukapheresis produced somewhere between about 0.94 and 9 billion PBMCs.

The donors were healthy, HIV-negative adults who had no recently reported acute infections or vaccinations. All donors were Caucasian adults living in Nashville, Tennessee, USA. CD4+ T cells were enriched by magnetic negative selection, after which naive cells were positively selected on CD45RA and the negative fraction was taken as the memory subset. After blood collection by leukapheresis, PBMCs were isolated using Ficoll-Histopaque density gradient centrifugation and then cryopreserved in the vapor phase of liquid nitrogen. Analytical flow cytometry was used to check the purity and quantity of each magnetically sorted T cell population. Genomic DNA was isolated from every sorted fraction and measured by UV absorbance on a Nanodrop 2000c. Broad study findings and their caveats: Naive subsets generally had larger estimated clonotype richness than memory subsets. Sharing across several donors was observed for around 4.8% of naive CD4, less than 4% of naive CD8, about 2.3% of memory CD4, and around 0.44% of memory CD8 clonotypes. Pairwise subsampling led to the expectation that sequencing depth would affect the degree of clonotype sharing among donors. Rarefaction of sorted-subset datasets indicated incomplete sequencing despite the large sequencing depth. The small number of donors limited the genetic and exposure-history diversity represented. Compared with non-shared clonotypes, the clonotypes found in all four sorted-subset donors had higher generation probabilities. Sampling was restricted to blood, and TCR repertoires in tissues likely differ from the TCR repertoires found in blood.

Using the deep immunoSEQ assay, multiplex PCR amplified TCR CDR3 regions from genomic DNA. Genomic DNA extracted from each cell subset was distributed evenly over all wells of several immunoSEQ 96-well plates, and each plate served as one replicate. For sorted subsets, 150 to 250 ng genomic DNA, equal to approximately 30,000 T cell genomes, was loaded into each replicate PCR. The purified libraries were quantified using a Qubit 3.0 fluorometer, sized with a Bioanalyzer 2100, and then quantified again using the KAPA Library Quantification kit. Every immunoSEQ 96-well plate was sequenced on a dedicated single-read 150-cycle Illumina NextSeq 550 flow cell. As for the original processing: The immunoSEQ output contained only junctional sequences without quality scores, so filtering could not match that applied to full-length reads. Sequences were annotated with PyIR, a Python wrapper for IgBLAST v1.9, and V/J genes and CDR3 were assigned using IMGT germline references. Reads were filtered out if the reads had weak V/J assignments (E-value above 1e-6), no CDR3, stop codons, out-of-frame junctions, or ambiguous translated residues. V3J clonotypes were defined by identical inferred V gene, J gene, and CDR3 amino acid sequence. Percentage overlap between repertoires was calculated by dividing the number of shared unique clonotypes by the size of the smaller repertoire. Repertoire richness was assessed with RTK rarefaction, the Chao1 estimator, and Recon v2.1 estimates of unobserved clonotypes. Generation probabilities were computed with OLGA for all TCRbeta clonotypes obtained by the gDNA method from several donors. In its TCRdb copy, this immuneACCESS table keeps in-frame sequences only and misses some clones. Where compared with another copy, unresolved V genes explain less than half of these, and the others have no known cause. V and J calls and clone size come straight from that table; D and trimming were deduced from the DNA. This sample comprises approximately 1,500,000 clones, 96% of them detected only once. The ten largest account for over 1% of the sample.

Of note for this clone: This receptor's antigen is unknown. No quality values exist for individual bases; no much larger clone is one base distant.

CDR1 and CDR2 are drawn from the germline V gene: MNHEY, SVGAGI. Including the terminal cysteine and phenylalanine, the CDR3 comprises 15 residues. Only the CDR3 DNA stays, 45 bases, in frame from base 1. V is pared back by 4 bases and J by 4 bases, with 16 bases lying between the germline termini. The rearranged chain carries TRBV6-5 and TRBJ2-5, with no D gene named confidently. The sample consisted of naive CD4+ T cells sorted from blood. What this sample's cell subset or site label stands for: CD45RA+ positively selected. This TCR came from a man aged 30 to 39 in good health. The CDR3 in this case is CASSSLTEPPETQYF. The nucleotide sequence is TGTGCCAGCAGTTCCCTAACGGAACCTCCAGAGACCCAGTACTTC.